These 30 T cell receptor beta chains originate from one sample sequenced in a study of T cell changes during pregnancy in multiple sclerosis. Produced via immunoSEQ multiplex PCR; TCRdb's table is partial and in-frame only. This sample carries more than 60,000 clones, 91% of them seen once, and the ten largest clones take roughly 0.29%. Sequences were derived from CD4+ T cells from peripheral blood mononuclear cells, sampled in the third trimester of pregnancy. The receptors here all came from a female donor in good health, enrolled as a control in a pregnancy study.

CDR3 nucleotide sequence: TGTGCCAGCAGCCGCCGCGGACTAGGGTCCTACGAGCAGTACTTC. Protein sequence: CASSRRGLGSYEQYF. This chain joins TRBV5-4 and TRBJ2-7; 7 bases are shared with TRBD2. The V gene end was trimmed by 4 bases and the J gene end by 1 base; junction bases not matched to a gene: 8. CDR1 is SGHNT, CDR2 YYREEE, per germline (reference sequence). The CDR3 consists of 15 residues.

This clone was picked up one time. An end of the junction differs from the germline gene, which may be a read error. V and J are TRBV30 and TRBJ2-5; 7 nucleotides agree with TRBD2. Germline V gene data show CDR1 as GTSNPN and CDR2 as SVGIG (reference sequence). CDR3 length: 12 residues. CDR3 sequence: CACSGAGETQYF. CDR3 DNA: TGTGCCTGTAGTGGAGCGGGGGAGACCCAGTACTTC.

The genes are TRBV9 and TRBJ2-1; possibly TRBD2 for D (6 bases). The V and J ends lost 2 bases and 0 bases respectively, with 30 bases between them. This CDR3 is built from 22 residues. The germline gives CDR1 SGDLS, CDR2 YYNGEE. CDR3 protein: CASSVGTPRTFSPIRSYNEQFF. The CDR3, as DNA: TGTGCCAGCAGCGTCGGGACTCCCCGTACTTTCTCCCCCATTCGCTCCTACAATGAGCAGTTCTTC.

The V call is TRBV28, the J call TRBJ2-3, with 8 bases that match TRBD2. Looked up from germline, CDR1 is MDHEN and CDR2 is SYDVKM. This CDR3 contains 16 residues. With V trimmed by 2 bases and J by 0 bases, 4 bases remained unmatched. The CDR3 is CASSLAGGSSTDTQYF. The CDR3 bases are TGTGCCAGCAGTTTAGCGGGGGGCTCTAGCACAGATACGCAGTATTTT.

The CDR3 spells CASSVGLGGGNTIYF. The CDR3 DNA reads TGTGCCAGCAGCGTGGGCCTTGGAGGAGGAAACACCATATATTTT. The gene calls are TRBV5-5 and TRBJ1-3; D remains ambiguous. Germline V CDR1 and CDR2: SGHKS, YYEKEE (reference sequence). This CDR3 spans 15 amino acids. Trimming shortened V by 4 bases and J by 4 bases, and 15 bases separated the two germline ends. The whole variable domain, filled in from reference TRBV5-5 and TRBJ1-3, reads DAGVTQSPTHLIKTRGQQVTLRCSPISGHKSVSWYQQVLGQGPQFIFQYYEKEERGRGNFPDRFSARQFPNYSSELNVNALLLGDSALYLCASSVGLGGGNTIYFGEGSWLTVV.

The CDR3 here is CASSAGTKSTDTQYF. The CDR3 coding sequence is TGTGCCAGCAGCGCCGGGACTAAGAGCACAGATACGCAGTATTTT. The chain employs TRBV9 and TRBJ2-3, with TRBD2 matching 7 bases. This CDR3 comprises 15 residues. V was pared by 3 bases and J by 0 bases, with 4 bases of the junction left unmatched. The germline gives CDR1 SGDLS, CDR2 YYNGEE. The whole variable domain, filled in from reference TRBV9 and TRBJ2-3, reads DSGVTQTPKHLITATGQRVTLRCSPRSGDLSVYWYQQSLDQGLQFLIQYYNGEERAKGNILERFSAQQFPDLHSELNLSSLELGDSALYFCASSAGTKSTDTQYFGPGTRLTVL.

This chain joins TRBV25-1 and TRBJ1-6; D is ambiguous. The CDR3 consists of 16 residues. The germline V and J ends were trimmed by 1 base and 7 bases, with 14 bases remaining between them. Germline V gene data show CDR1 as MGHDK and CDR2 as SYGVNS. The CDR3, as DNA: TGTGCCAGCAGTGAATCGTCCGGGCCGGGGAATTCACCCCTCCACTTT. Protein sequence: CASSESSGPGNSPLHF. The entire variable domain, with the rest obtained from reference TRBV25-1 and TRBJ1-6, is as follows: EADIYQTPRYLVIGTGKKITLECSQTMGHDKMYWYQQDPGMELHLIHYSYGVNSTEKGDLSSESTVSRIRTEHFPLTLESARPSHTSQYLCASSESSGPGNSPLHFGNGTRLTVT.

This chain links TRBV11-3 with TRBJ1-4; D not resolved. The V gene lost 1 base and the J gene lost 1 base, with 7 bases spanning the gap. Germline CDR1 reads SGHNT; CDR2 reads YENEEA. The CDR3 runs 15 residues. This chain's CDR3 is CASSLASRTNEKLFF. DNA of the CDR3: TGTGCCAGCAGCTTAGCGTCCCGAACTAATGAAAAACTGTTTTTT.

This chain joins TRBV6-5 and TRBJ1-1; D uncertain. The CDR3 length is 13 residues. Germline lookup yields CDR1 MNHEY and CDR2 SVGAGI. Trimming took 5 bases from V and 2 from J, leaving 9 bases between them. The CDR3: CASSPTFNTEAFF. CDR3 nucleotides: TGTGCCAGCAGTCCTACTTTCAACACTGAAGCTTTCTTT.

V usage is TRBV6-5 and J usage is TRBJ2-6, with D uncertain. The CDR3 is 15 residues long. V lost 4 bases and J lost 0, with 7 bases in between. Per the germline V gene, CDR1 is MNHEY and CDR2 is SVGAGI. Written as DNA, the CDR3 is TGTGCCAGCAGTTCCACAACCTCTGGGGCCAACGTCCTGACTTTC. Amino acid sequence: CASSSTTSGANVLTF.

The J gene is TRBJ2-7, the V gene TRBV6-5; 8 bases line up with TRBD2. The germline V gene encodes CDR1 MNHEY and CDR2 SVGAGI. V trimming: 0 bases; J trimming: 7 bases; junction bases outside the gene matches: 8. The CDR3 covers 15 residues. CDR3 region: CASSYSGGGPREQYF. The DNA of the CDR3 is TGTGCCAGCAGTTACTCGGGCGGGGGGCCAAGAGAGCAGTACTTC.

The chain uses TRBV4-1 and TRBJ2-5; D may be TRBD2 (6 bases). This CDR3 is 13 amino acids long. V was trimmed by 5 bases and J by 5 bases, leaving 12 bases between them. Per germline, CDR1 MGHRA and CDR2 YSYEKL. Written as DNA, the CDR3 is TGCGCCAGCAGCTTGACTGGGGGGGAGACCCAGTACTTC. Amino acids: CASSLTGGETQYF.

This clone was counted only a few times. This chain joins TRBV2 and TRBJ2-5; weak D call: TRBD1 (7 bases). Germline assignment: CDR1 SNHLY and CDR2 FYNNEI. CDR3 length equals 15 residues. The ends were cut back, 4 bases at V and 5 bases at J, with 17 bases in the middle. The CDR3 DNA reads as TGTGCCAGCAGTGCAACAGGGGCGGGGTGGGAGACCCAGTACTTC. Translation gives CASSATGAGWETQYF.

This chain joins TRBV4-2 and TRBJ2-3, with 12 bases aligning to TRBD2. Unmatched junction bases numbered 5, after V lost 5 bases and J lost 2 bases. Germline V gives CDR1 LGHNA, CDR2 YNFKEQ. The CDR3 extends over 16 amino acids. CDR3 nucleotide sequence: TGTGCCAGCAGCAACCGACTAGCGGGGGACACAGATACGCAGTATTTT. Translated: CASSNRLAGDTDTQYF.

This chain connects TRBV7-2 to TRBJ2-5; a possible D gene is TRBD1 (6 bases). Deletions cut 3 bases from V and 0 bases from J, with 11 bases between. CDR3 length: 15 residues. From germline, CDR1 is SGHTA and CDR2 FQGNSA. The CDR3 protein is CASSLSQGHQETQYF. In DNA, the CDR3 is TGTGCCAGCAGCTTGAGCCAGGGGCACCAAGAGACCCAGTACTTC.

About this clone: The junction differs from germline at one of its ends, possibly a read error. This rearrangement joins TRBV7-2 to TRBJ2-1, with 7 bases that match TRBD2. The germline CDR1 and CDR2 sequences are SGHTA and FQGNSA. The CDR3 is 12 residues long. CDR3 sequence (DNA): TGTGCCAGCAGCTTAATTACCGGGGGGTGGGTCTTC. It encodes CASSLITGGWVF.

Written as DNA, the CDR3 is TGCAGCGTCCAGGGGTCGGCTAGCACAGATACGCAGTATTTT. It specifies CSVQGSASTDTQYF. The chain combines TRBV29-1 with TRBJ2-3; D is possibly TRBD1 (6 bases). Between the trimmed V and J ends, which lost 6 bases and 0 bases, there was a span of 13 bases. CDR1 and CDR2 (germline): SQVTM, ANQGSEA. The CDR3 has 14 residues.

V is TRBV5-1 and J is TRBJ1-1, with D perhaps TRBD1 (6 bases). The V end lost 0 bases, the J end lost 0 bases, and 18 bases lay between the germline ends. CDR1 and CDR2 from the germline V gene are SGHRS and YFSETQ. The CDR3 is made up of 18 amino acids. This CDR3 reads CASSLVVGKGHMNTEAFF. The CDR3 DNA follows: TGCGCCAGCAGCTTGGTGGTCGGGAAGGGACACATGAACACTGAAGCTTTCTTT.

This clone occurred once. The J gene is TRBJ2-6, the V gene TRBV19, with 7 bases aligning to TRBD1. Trimming removed 3 bases from V and 2 bases from J; junction bases left unmatched: 7. The CDR3 has 17 residues. The germline CDR1 and CDR2 sequences are LNHDA and SQIVND (reference sequence). The chain's CDR3 is CASSIRQGLPGANVLTF. The CDR3, as DNA: TGTGCCAGTAGTATCAGACAGGGTCTGCCTGGGGCCAACGTCCTGACTTTC.

This clone was recorded a few times. A read error may produce the germline difference seen at one junction end. The CDR3 coding sequence is TGCGCCAGCACTGAGGGCGACAGGGATGGAAGCAATCAGCCCCAGCATTTT. It specifies CASTEGDRDGSNQPQHF. The V gene is TRBV10-1, the J gene TRBJ1-5, with 7 bases aligning to TRBD1. The CDR3 has 17 residues. Germline lookup yields CDR1 WNHNN and CDR2 SYGVQD (reference sequence).

This clone was recorded only once. The V call is TRBV7-2, the J call TRBJ2-3; D gene unclear. The CDR3 spans 14 residues. V shed 2 bases and J shed 1 base, with 7 bases lying between them. Per germline, CDR1 SGHTA and CDR2 FQGNSA. The CDR3 DNA is TGTGCCAGCAGCTTAATTCCCGGCACAGATACGCAGTATTTT. Its translation is CASSLIPGTDTQYF.

The CDR3 sequence is CASSAPPGQGLQYF. As DNA, the CDR3 is TGTGCCAGCAGCGCCCCCCCGGGACAGGGCCTTCAGTACTTC. V is TRBV9 and J is TRBJ2-7; TRBD1 aligns across 9 bases. The CDR3 covers 14 residues. Germline CDR1 SGDLS, CDR2 YYNGEE. J was trimmed by 10 bases and V by 3 bases; bases with no gene match: 11.

CDR3 DNA: TGTGCCAGTAGTCTGCCCGGGGGGGCAACTAATGAAAAACTGTTTTTT. This codes for CASSLPGGATNEKLFF. The J gene is TRBJ1-4, the V gene TRBV19; tentative D call: TRBD1 (5 bases). Germline CDR1 LNHDA, CDR2 SQIVND (reference sequence). The CDR3 consists of 16 residues. Deletions cut 5 bases from V and 0 bases from J, with 13 bases between.

The chain combines TRBV5-6 with TRBJ1-4; 11 nucleotides agree with TRBD1. The V gene's germline CDR1 is SGHDT and CDR2 YYEEEE. V gave up 0 bases and J gave up 7 bases; unmatched junction bases: 8. This CDR3 region has 17 residues. The CDR3 loop is CASSLGRTGGVFEKLFF. The CDR3 DNA reads as TGTGCCAGCAGCTTGGGCCGGACAGGGGGCGTTTTTGAAAAACTGTTTTTT. The whole variable domain, filled in from reference TRBV5-6 and TRBJ1-4, reads DAGVTQSPTHLIKTRGQQVTLRCSPKSGHDTVSWYQQALGQGPQFIFQYYEEEERQRGNFPDRFSGHQFPNYSSELNVNALLLGDSALYLCASSLGRTGGVFEKLFFGSGTQLSVL.

The rearrangement links TRBV5-1 to TRBJ1-1, with a tentative D call TRBD1 (5 bases). This CDR3 is 15 amino acids long. Trimming shortened V by 4 bases and J by 4 bases, and 17 bases separated the two germline ends. Germline assignment: CDR1 SGHRS and CDR2 YFSETQ. The CDR3 DNA sequence: TGCGCCAGCAGCGCTAGATTAGGGGTGGGCACTGAAGCTTTCTTT. Amino acid sequence: CASSARLGVGTEAFF.

The V gene is TRBV4-3, the J gene TRBJ2-5; D gene uncertain. The CDR3 sequence is 13 residues long. V shed 6 bases and J shed 3 bases, with 11 bases lying between them. Germline CDR1 is LGHNA and CDR2 is YSLEER. CDR3 in DNA: TGCGCCAGCAGGAACCTACTGGAAGAGACCCAGTACTTC. This gives the protein CASRNLLEETQYF.

J is TRBJ2-1 and V is TRBV30, with 11 nucleotides matching TRBD2. Germline V gives CDR1 GTSNPN, CDR2 SVGIG (reference sequence). After removal of 5 bases from V and 3 bases from J, the junction contained 3 bases not matched to a gene. CDR3 length equals 14 residues. CDR3 bases: TGTGCCTGGGGGGGACTAGCGGACTACAATGAGCAGTTCTTC. It codes for CAWGGLADYNEQFF. Together with reference TRBV30 and TRBJ2-1, the CDR3 gives the full variable domain: SQTIHQWPATLVQPVGSPLSLECTVEGTSNPNLYWYRQAAGRGLQLLFYSVGIGQISSEVPQNLSASRPQDRQFILSSKKLLLSDSGFYLCAWGGLADYNEQFFGPGTRLTVL.

The chain employs TRBV5-6 and TRBJ1-3; TRBD1 might be the D (5 bases). Between the trimmed V and J ends, which lost 0 bases and 1 base, there was a span of 8 bases. Germline-derived CDR1 and CDR2 are SGHDT and YYEEEE. The CDR3 has 15 residues. This chain's CDR3 is CASSLVGGSGNTIYF. For the CDR3, the DNA is TGTGCCAGCAGCTTGGTGGGGGGTTCTGGAAACACCATATATTTT.

The rearrangement links TRBV19 to TRBJ2-1; 13 positions agree with TRBD2. The ends lost 5 bases at V and 8 bases at J; junction bases unmatched: 6. Germline CDR1 reads LNHDA; CDR2 reads SQIVND (reference sequence). CDR3 length: 15 residues. The CDR3 DNA reads TGTGCCAGTAGTGACCGACTAGCGGGGGGATATGAGCAGTTCTTC. This sequence encodes CASSDRLAGGYEQFF.

The chain has TRBV10-3 and TRBJ2-1, with 10 bases that match TRBD1. V shed 6 bases and J 4 bases; nucleotides not matched to a gene: 6. Germline V gives CDR1 ENHRY, CDR2 SYGVKD. The CDR3 consists of 15 residues. The CDR3 is CAISYRDRGYNEQFF. DNA for the CDR3: TGTGCCATCAGCTACCGGGACAGGGGTTACAATGAGCAGTTCTTC.